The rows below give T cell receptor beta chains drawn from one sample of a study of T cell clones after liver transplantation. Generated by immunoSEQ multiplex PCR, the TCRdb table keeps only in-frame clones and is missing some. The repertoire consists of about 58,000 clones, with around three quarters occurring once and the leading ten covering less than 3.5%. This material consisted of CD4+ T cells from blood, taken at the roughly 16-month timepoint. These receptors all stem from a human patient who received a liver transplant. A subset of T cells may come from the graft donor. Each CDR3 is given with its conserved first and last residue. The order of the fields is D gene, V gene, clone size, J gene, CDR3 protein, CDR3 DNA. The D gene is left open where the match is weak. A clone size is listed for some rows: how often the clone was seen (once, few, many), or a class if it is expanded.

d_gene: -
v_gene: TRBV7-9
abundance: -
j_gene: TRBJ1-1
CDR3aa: CASSFPGAANTEAFF
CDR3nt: TGTGCCAGCAGCTTCCCCGGGGCAGCGAACACTGAAGCTTTCTTT

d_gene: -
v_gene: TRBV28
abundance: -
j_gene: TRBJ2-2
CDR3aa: CASSLRGGTGELFF
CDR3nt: TGTGCCAGCAGTTTAAGGGGGGGCACCGGGGAGCTGTTTTTT

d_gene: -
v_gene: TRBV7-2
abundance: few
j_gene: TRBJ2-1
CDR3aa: CASSLTPALGDEQFF
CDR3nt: TGTGCCAGCAGCTTAACTCCCGCATTGGGTGATGAGCAGTTCTTC

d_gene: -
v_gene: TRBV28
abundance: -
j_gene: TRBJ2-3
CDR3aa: CASLDRTNTDTQYF
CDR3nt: TGTGCCAGCCTGGACCGAACAAACACAGATACGCAGTATTTT

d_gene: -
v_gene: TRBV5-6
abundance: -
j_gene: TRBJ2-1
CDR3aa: CASSLPPGPEQFF
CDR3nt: TGTGCCAGCAGCTTGCCGCCAGGACCTGAGCAGTTCTTC

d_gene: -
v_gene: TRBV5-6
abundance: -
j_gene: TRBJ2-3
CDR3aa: CASSLTSTGSSTDTQYF
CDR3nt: TGTGCCAGCAGCTTAACGTCGACCGGGAGTAGCACAGATACGCAGTATTTT

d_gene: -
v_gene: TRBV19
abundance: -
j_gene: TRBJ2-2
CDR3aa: CASSRAGESTGELFF
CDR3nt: TGTGCCAGTAGTAGAGCCGGGGAGAGCACCGGGGAGCTGTTTTTT

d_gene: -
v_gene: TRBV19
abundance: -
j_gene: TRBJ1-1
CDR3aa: CASSIGGGSENTEAFF
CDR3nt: TGTGCCAGTAGTATTGGAGGGGGATCGGAGAACACTGAAGCTTTCTTT

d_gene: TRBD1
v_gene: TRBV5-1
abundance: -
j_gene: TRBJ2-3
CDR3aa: CASTVGGTSTDTQYF
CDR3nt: TGCGCCAGCACCGTAGGGGGCACTAGCACAGATACGCAGTATTTT

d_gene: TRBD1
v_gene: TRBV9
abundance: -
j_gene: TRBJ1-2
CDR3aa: CASSVRGQDYGYTF
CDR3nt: TGTGCCAGCAGCGTCAGGGGGCAGGACTATGGCTACACCTTC

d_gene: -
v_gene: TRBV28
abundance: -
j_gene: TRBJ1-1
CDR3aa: CASSFVQVTEAFF
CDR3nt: TGTGCCAGCAGTTTTGTCCAGGTAACTGAAGCTTTCTTT

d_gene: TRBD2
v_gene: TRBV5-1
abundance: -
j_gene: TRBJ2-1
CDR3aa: CASSRTSSNSYNEQFF
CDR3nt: TGCGCCAGCAGTCGGACTAGCTCAAACTCCTACAATGAGCAGTTCTTC

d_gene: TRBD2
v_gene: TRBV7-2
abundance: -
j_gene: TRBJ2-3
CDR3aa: CASSVSGRAVHF
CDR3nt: TGTGCCAGCAGCGTAAGCGGGAGGGCCGTGCATTTT

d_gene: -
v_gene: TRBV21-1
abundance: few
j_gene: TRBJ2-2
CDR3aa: CASSKVEQGAGELFF
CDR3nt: TGTGCCAGCAGCAAAGTAGAACAGGGGGCCGGGGAGCTGTTTTTT

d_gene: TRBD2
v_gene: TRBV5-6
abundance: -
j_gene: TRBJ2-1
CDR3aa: CASSLFLKASGNNEQFF
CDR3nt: TGTGCCAGCAGCTTGTTTTTGAAGGCTAGCGGAAACAATGAGCAGTTCTTC

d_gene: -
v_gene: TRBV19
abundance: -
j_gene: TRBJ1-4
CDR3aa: CASSNRVLNEKLFF
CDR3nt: TGTGCCAGTAGTAACCGGGTCTTGAATGAAAAACTGTTTTTT

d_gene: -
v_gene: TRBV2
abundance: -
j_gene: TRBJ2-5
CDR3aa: CASNLRGQETQYF
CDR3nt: TGTGCCAGCAACTTGCGGGGTCAAGAGACCCAGTACTTC

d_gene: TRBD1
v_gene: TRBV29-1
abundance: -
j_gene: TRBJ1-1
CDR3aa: CSVDRGQGLNTEAFF
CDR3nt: TGCAGCGTTGACCGAGGACAGGGTCTGAACACTGAAGCTTTCTTT

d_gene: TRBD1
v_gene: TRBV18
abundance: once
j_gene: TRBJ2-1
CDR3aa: CASSPSGQTYNEQFF
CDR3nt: TGTGCCAGCTCACCCTCGGGACAGACATACAATGAGCAGTTCTTC

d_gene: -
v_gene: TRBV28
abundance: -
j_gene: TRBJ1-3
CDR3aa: CASSLGILISGNTIYF
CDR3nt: TGTGCCAGCAGTTTAGGGATTCTTATCTCTGGAAACACCATATATTTT

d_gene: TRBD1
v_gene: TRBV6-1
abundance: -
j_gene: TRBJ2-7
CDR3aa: CASSEWGTGLFYEQYF
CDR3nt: TGTGCCAGCAGTGAATGGGGGACAGGGTTGTTTTACGAGCAGTACTTC

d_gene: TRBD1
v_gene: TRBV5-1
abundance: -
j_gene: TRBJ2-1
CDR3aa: CASSLPSTGGTPNEQFF
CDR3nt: TGCGCCAGCAGCCTCCCCTCTACAGGGGGAACCCCTAATGAGCAGTTCTTC

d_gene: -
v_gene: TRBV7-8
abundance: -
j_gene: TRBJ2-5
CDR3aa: CASSLTRGETQYF
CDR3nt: TGTGCCAGCAGCTTAACCAGGGGAGAGACCCAGTACTTC

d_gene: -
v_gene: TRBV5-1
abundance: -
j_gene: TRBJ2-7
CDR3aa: CASSLDMEQYF
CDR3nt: TGCGCCAGCAGCCTTGATATGGAGCAGTACTTC

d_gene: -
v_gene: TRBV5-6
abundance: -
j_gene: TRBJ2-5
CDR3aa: CASSLGPTGTQETQYF
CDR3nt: TGTGCCAGCAGCTTGGGCCCTACCGGGACACAAGAGACCCAGTACTTC

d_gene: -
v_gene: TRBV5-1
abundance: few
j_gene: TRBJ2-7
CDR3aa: CASSLALGRAQEQYF
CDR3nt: TGCGCCAGCAGCTTGGCGCTCGGTCGCGCGCAAGAGCAGTACTTC

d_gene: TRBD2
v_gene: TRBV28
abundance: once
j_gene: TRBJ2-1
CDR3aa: CASSLTSGSHHNEQFF
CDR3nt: TGTGCCAGCAGTCTGACTAGCGGGAGTCACCACAATGAGCAGTTCTTC

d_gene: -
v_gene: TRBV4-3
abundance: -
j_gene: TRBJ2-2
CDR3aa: CASSQTSMGNTGELFF
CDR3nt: TGCGCCAGCAGCCAAACGTCGATGGGGAACACCGGGGAGCTGTTTTTT

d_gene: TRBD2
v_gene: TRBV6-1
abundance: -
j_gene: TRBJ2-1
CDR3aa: CASSEAIAGGYEQFF
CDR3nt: TGTGCCAGCAGTGAAGCAATAGCGGGGGGATATGAGCAGTTCTTC

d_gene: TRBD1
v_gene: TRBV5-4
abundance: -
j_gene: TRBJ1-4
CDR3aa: CASSETGKRNEKLFF
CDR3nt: TGTGCCAGCAGCGAGACAGGGAAAAGAAATGAAAAACTGTTTTTT

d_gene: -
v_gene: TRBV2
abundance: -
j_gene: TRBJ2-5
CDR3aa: CASSEEAGWQETQYF
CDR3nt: TGTGCCAGCAGTGAAGAGGCAGGGTGGCAAGAGACCCAGTACTTC

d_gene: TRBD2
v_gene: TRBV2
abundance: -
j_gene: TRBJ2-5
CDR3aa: CASSEGPGGRGVETQYF
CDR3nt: TGTGCCAGCAGTGAAGGGCCCGGCGGGAGGGGAGTGGAGACCCAGTACTTC

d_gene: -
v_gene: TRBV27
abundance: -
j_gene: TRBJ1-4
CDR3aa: CASTRGGTNEKLFF
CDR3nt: TGTGCCAGCACTAGAGGTGGAACTAATGAAAAACTGTTTTTT

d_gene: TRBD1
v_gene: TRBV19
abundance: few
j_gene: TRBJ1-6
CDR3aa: CASSRRTRDRAPVPQNNSPLHF
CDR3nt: TGTGCCAGTAGTCGCAGAACCCGGGACAGGGCTCCGGTTCCGCAAAATAATTCACCCCTCCACTTT

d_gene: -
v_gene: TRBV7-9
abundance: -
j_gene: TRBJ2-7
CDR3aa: CASSLVGEQYF
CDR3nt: TGTGCCAGCAGCTTGGTGGGGGAGCAGTACTTC

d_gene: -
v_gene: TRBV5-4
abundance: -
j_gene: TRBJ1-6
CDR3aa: CASSSGGPLHF
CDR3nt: TGTGCCAGCAGTTCCGGGGGACCCCTCCACTTT

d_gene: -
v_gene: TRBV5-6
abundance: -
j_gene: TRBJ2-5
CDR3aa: CASSLYGDQETQYF
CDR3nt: TGTGCCAGCAGCTTGTACGGAGACCAAGAGACCCAGTACTTC

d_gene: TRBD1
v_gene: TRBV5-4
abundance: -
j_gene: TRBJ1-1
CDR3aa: CASSSKTGVAEAFF
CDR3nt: TGTGCCAGCAGCTCTAAGACAGGGGTGGCTGAAGCTTTCTTT

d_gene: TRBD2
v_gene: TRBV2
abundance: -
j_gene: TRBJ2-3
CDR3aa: CASSVGGGSTDTQYF
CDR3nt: TGTGCCAGCAGTGTCGGCGGGGGGTCCACAGATACGCAGTATTTT

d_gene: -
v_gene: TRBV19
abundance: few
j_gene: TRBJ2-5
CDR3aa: CASSMVGAETQYF
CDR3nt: TGTGCCAGTAGTATGGTGGGGGCTGAGACCCAGTACTTC

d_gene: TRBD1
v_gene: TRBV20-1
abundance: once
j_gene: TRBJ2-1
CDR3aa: CSSIRGGAEFF
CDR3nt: TGCAGTTCCATCCGAGGGGGCGCGGAGTTCTTC

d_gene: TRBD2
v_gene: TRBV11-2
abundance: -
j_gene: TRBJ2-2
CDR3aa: CASSWTSGNTGELFF
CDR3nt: TGTGCCAGCAGCTGGACTAGCGGGAACACCGGGGAGCTGTTTTTT

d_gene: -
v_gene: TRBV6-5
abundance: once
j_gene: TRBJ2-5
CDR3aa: CASSRILGAQYF
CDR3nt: TGTGCCAGCAGCCGAATCCTGGGGGCCCAGTACTTC

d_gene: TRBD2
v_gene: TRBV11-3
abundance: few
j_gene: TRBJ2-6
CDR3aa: CASSFLAGGTGGANVLTF
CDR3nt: TGTGCCAGCAGCTTCCTAGCGGGAGGAACAGGTGGGGCCAACGTCCTGACTTTC

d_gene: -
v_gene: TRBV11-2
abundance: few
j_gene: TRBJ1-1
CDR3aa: CASSLVGVGGNEAFF
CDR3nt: TGTGCCAGCAGCTTAGTCGGCGTTGGAGGGAATGAAGCTTTCTTT

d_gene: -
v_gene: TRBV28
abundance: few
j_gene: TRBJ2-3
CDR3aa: CATALTTDTQYF
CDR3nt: TGTGCCACTGCCCTGACTACGGATACGCAGTATTTT

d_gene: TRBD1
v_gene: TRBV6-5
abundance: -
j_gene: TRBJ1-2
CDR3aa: CASSLGQGAFGYTF
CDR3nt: TGTGCCAGCAGCCTCGGACAGGGGGCTTTTGGCTACACCTTC

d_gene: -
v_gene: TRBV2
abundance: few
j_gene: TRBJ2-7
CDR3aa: CASSADYEQYF
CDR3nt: TGTGCCAGCAGTGCGGATTACGAGCAGTACTTC

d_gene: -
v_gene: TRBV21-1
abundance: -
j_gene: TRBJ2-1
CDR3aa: CASSKGDRKWDNEQFF
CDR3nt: TGTGCCAGCAGCAAAGGGGACAGGAAGTGGGACAATGAGCAGTTCTTC

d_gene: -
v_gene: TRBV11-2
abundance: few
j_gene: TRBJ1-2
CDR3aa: CASSLDRGNGYTF
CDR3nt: TGTGCCAGCAGCTTAGACCGGGGAAATGGCTACACCTTC

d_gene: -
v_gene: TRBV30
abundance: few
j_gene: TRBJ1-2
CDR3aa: CASFTDMYGYTF
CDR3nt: TGTGCCTCCTTCACTGATATGTATGGCTACACCTTC

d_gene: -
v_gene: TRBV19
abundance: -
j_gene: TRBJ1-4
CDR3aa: CASTPQTAATNEKLFF
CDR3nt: TGTGCCAGTACCCCTCAAACGGCTGCAACTAATGAAAAACTGTTTTTT

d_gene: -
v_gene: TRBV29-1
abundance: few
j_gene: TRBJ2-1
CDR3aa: CSGRTSYNEQFF
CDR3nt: TGCAGCGGGAGGACTTCCTACAATGAGCAGTTCTTC

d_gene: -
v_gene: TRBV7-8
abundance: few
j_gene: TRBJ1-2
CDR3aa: CASSLAGLLYGYTF
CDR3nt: TGTGCCAGCAGCTTAGCTGGATTGCTCTATGGCTACACCTTC